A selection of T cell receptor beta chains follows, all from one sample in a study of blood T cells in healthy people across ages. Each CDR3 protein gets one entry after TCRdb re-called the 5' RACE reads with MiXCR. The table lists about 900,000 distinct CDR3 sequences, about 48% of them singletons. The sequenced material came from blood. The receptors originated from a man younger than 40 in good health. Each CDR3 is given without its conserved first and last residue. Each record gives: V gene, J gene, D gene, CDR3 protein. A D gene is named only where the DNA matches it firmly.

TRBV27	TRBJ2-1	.	ASSSTSPYNEQF
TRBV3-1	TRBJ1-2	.	ASSQGANCGYT
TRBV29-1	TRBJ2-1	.	SVDGGGSYNEQF
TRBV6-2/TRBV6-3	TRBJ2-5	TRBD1	ASSYSAGTGEQY
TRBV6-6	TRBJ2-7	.	ASSAAGNFGEQY
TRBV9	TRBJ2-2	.	ASSVGGNTYTGELF
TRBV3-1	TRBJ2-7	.	ASSQESGLLSYEQY
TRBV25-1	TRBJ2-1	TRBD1	ASSERQGAYNEQF
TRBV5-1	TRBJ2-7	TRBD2	ASSWTLAGGSYEQY
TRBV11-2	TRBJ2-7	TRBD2	ASTLPGLAAYEQY
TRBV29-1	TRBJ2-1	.	SVGGLPAYNEQF
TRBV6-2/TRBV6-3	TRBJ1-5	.	ATGDKPNQPQH
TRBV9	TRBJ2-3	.	ASSVARDTQY
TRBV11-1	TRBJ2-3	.	ASSLPAVTGTQY
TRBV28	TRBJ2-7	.	ASSLVFEQY
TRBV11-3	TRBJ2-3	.	ASSLVSTTDTQY
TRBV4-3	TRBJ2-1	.	ASSQDGEQF
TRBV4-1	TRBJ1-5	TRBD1	ASSQRPDRDQPQH
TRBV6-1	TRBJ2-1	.	ASREPVVLVNEQF
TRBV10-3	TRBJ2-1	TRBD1	AASGQGTYNEQF
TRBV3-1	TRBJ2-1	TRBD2	ASSHLAGGNEQF
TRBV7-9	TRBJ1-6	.	ASSPGGGVDSPLH
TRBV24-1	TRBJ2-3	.	ATSDQTTYTDTQY
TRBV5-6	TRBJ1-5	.	ASSPSGTQNQPQH
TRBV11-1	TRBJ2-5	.	ASSVPGRETQY
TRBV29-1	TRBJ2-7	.	SVEDRGRDEQY
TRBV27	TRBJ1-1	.	ASSLSAGAQTEAF
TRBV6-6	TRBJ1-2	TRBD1	ASSRQGAPGYT
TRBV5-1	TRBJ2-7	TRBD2	ASSSQWEGKYEQY
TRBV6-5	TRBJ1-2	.	ASSNRGAQGYT
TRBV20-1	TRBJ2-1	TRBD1	SADPGQGAYNEQF
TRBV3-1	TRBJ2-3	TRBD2	ASSQGITSVKY
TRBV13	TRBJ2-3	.	ASSLEQGLFTDTQY
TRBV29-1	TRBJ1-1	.	SVEGVYTEAF
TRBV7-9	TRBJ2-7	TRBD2	ASSKTSNLDEQY
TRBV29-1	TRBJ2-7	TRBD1	SVRDSRNYEQY
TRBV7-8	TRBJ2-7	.	ASSLREGGREQY
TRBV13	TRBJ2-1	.	ASSGANWDNEQF
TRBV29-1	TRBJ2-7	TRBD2	SVASGSSYEQY
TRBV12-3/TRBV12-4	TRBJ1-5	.	ASSTGSYQPQH
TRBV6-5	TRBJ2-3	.	ASSYRGADGDTQY
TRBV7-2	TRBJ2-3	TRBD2	ASSLASSGGFGDTQY
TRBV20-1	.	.	SGERGDEQY
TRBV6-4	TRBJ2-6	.	ASSAQGPGANVLT